This is a list of T cell receptor beta chains from one sample in a study of vaccination effects on CD4 cells after COVID-19. Clones were sequenced by immunoSEQ multiplex PCR, and TCRdb holds only the in-frame ones, with some missing. The sample lists 55,000 to 75,000 clones, around 76% occurring once. No antigen is known for these receptors. The sequences come from CD4+ T cells from PBMCs cultured with HCoV-OC43 spike peptides, collected before COVID-19 vaccination. The receptors here all came from a human donor who received a COVID-19 vaccine. Each CDR3 is given with its conserved first and last residue.

>TRBV2
CASAGGGIPQFF
>TRBV4-1
CASSQGGGRTNTGELFF
>TRBV6-4
CASSYSGTGSYGYTF
>TRBV24-1
CATSDTLAGRVHEQFF
>TRBV6-6
CASSLAPGQGLNEQFF
>TRBV18
CASSPLGVATDTQYF
>TRBV11-2
CASSLDWEGRLVKNIQYF
>TRBV5-1
CASSRDGDYGYTF
>TRBV7-2
CASSLTGRDYNEQFF
>TRBV5-6
CASSLDRGSYNYGYTF
>TRBV10-3
CAISQGQNQETQYF
>TRBV24-1
CATSDLTGFGTEAFF
>TRBV12-5
CASAQREKLFF
>TRBV6-5
CASSRQGPSNEKLFF
>TRBV19
CASSIQGAYVLTF
>TRBV7-2
CASSLGGGVTQYF
>TRBV5-6
CASSRDRVLVYYGYTF
>TRBV6-4
CASSDSDRDPTEAFF
>TRBV5-1
CASSLSPGTDTQYF
>TRBV2
CASSPRTSGGGNTQYF
>TRBV20-1
CSANSGNTIYF
>TRBV3-1/TRBV3-2
CASSQEAGEVKNIQYF
>TRBV6-1
CASSERGGTGDTEAFF
>TRBV5-1
CASSSTSGGETDTQYF
>TRBV7-9
CASSPGTGYYGYTF
>TRBV18
CASSPPNQETQYF
>TRBV24-1
CATSDPAAGGETQYF
>TRBV6-1
CASSERYGGDYGYTF
>TRBV3-1/TRBV3-2
CASSNTGELFF
>TRBV6-6
CASSWGGTDTQYF
>TRBV5-8
CASSRATNTEAFF
>TRBV5-5
CASSSGTQPGTQYF
>TRBV11-2
CASSTRTGGENTIYF
>TRBV4-1
CASSQDLTIDYGYTF
>TRBV6-2/TRBV6-3
CASSYVTGDPGANVLTF
>TRBV4-1
CASSQEWDRRYITFF
>TRBV11-1
CASSRNGGGTGELFF
>TRBV5-1
CASSFYGGLEETQYF
>TRBV9
CASSVDTSGGTDTQYF
>TRBV18
CASSPDRGLNYGYTF
>TRBV7-3
CASSLFTSGLTDTQYF
>TRBV4-3
CASSQDHKGTGEKLFF
>TRBV9
CASSVGGPNQPQHF
>TRBV15
CATSRGGFGEKLFF
>TRBV2
CASHRGSGNSPLHF
>TRBV11-1
CASSAPQGGDYGYTF
>TRBV18
CASSPPGITDTQYF
>TRBV4-3
CASSQESWNSGFGTQYF
>TRBV24-1
CATSDFGYGYTF
>TRBV6-5
CASPGQGTDTQYF
>TRBV28
CASSGGYTEAFF
>TRBV6-4
CAGSSGANTEAFF
>TRBV6-2/TRBV6-3
CASSYGQDANRGNQPQHF